What follows are 4 T cell receptor beta chains derived from one specimen sequenced in a study of OX40 agonist ivuxolimab in advanced cancers. Profiled with immunoSEQ multiplex PCR; TCRdb holds only in-frame clones, not every one. This sample carries roughly 42,000 clones, about 90% of them seen once, and the ten largest clones take around 30%. The starting material was CD4+ or CD8+ T cells sorted from blood, obtained in a trial of the OX40 agonist ivuxolimab. These receptors were collected from an adult with an advanced solid tumor such as melanoma, head and neck, liver or kidney cancer.

The rearrangement joins TRBV27 to TRBJ2-1; the match to TRBD2 covers 11 bases. The CDR3 covers 15 residues. CDR1 and CDR2 (germline): MNHEY, SMNVEV (reference sequence). The J segment lost 3 bases and the V segment lost 6 bases, leaving 4 bases of the junction unmatched. For the CDR3, the DNA is TGTGCCAGCAGCCGCGGGACTAGCGGCTACAATGAGCAGTTCTTC. It translates to CASSRGTSGYNEQFF.

The rearrangement uses TRBV5-1 and TRBJ2-3, with D perhaps being TRBD1 or TRBD2 (5 bases each). V lost 3 bases, J lost 3 bases, and 14 bases lay in between. The CDR3 length is 15 residues. CDR1 SGHRS and CDR2 YFSETQ come from the germline V gene. CDR3 nucleotide sequence: TGCGCCAGCAGCTGGTCAGGGACCAATACAGATACGCAGTATTTT. Protein product: CASSWSGTNTDTQYF.

The table lists this clone with a few counts. This chain uses TRBV7-2 with TRBJ2-1; D is perhaps TRBD1 (7 bases). The V gene lost 4 bases and the J gene lost 6 bases, with 13 bases spanning the gap. CDR1 and CDR2 (germline): SGHTA, FQGNSA. CDR3 length equals 14 residues. The CDR3 loop is CASSSAQGGNEQFF. The CDR3 nucleotides read TGTGCCAGCAGCTCTGCGCAGGGGGGCAATGAGCAGTTCTTC.

The J gene is TRBJ2-7, the V gene TRBV19; 14 nucleotides align to TRBD2. Unmatched junction bases numbered 5, after V lost 5 bases and J lost 5 bases. In germline, CDR1 is LNHDA, CDR2 SQIVND (reference sequence). There are 15 residues in the CDR3. Here the CDR3 DNA reads TGTGCCAGTAGTCCAGGGACTAGCGGGAGCCACGAGCAGTACTTC. Its translation: CASSPGTSGSHEQYF.